This TCR beta chain was recovered during a study of OX40 agonist ivuxolimab in advanced cancers. About the study as a whole: The costimulatory receptor OX40 (CD134) was targeted by ivuxolimab, a fully human IgG2 agonistic monoclonal antibody. The paper describes the monotherapy dose-escalation part (N of about 50 patients) of the phase I trial of ivuxolimab. Intravenous ivuxolimab was administered to patients every 2 weeks at six dose levels: 0.01, 0.1, 0.3, 1.5, 3 and 10 mg/kg. Prior anti-PD-1, anti-PD-L1 or anti-CTLA-4 therapy was permitted, and approximately 40% of dose-escalation patients had received checkpoint inhibitors. Of the approximately 54 dose-escalation patients, hepatocellular carcinoma was present in around 20, melanoma in approximately 15, renal cell carcinoma in 9 and head and neck cancer in 9. The point of sequencing TCRbeta in the periphery was to test whether ivuxolimab changed TCR sequence diversity and drove clonal T-cell expansion. Partial responses occurred in three dose-escalation patients: two with cutaneous melanoma and one with hepatocellular carcinoma. A male proportion of around 80% and a mean age of roughly 55 years, ranging from 23 to 79, were recorded for the dose-escalation cohort.

Study-wide findings and limitations: Low levels of normalized T-cell clonal expansion were also seen in some patients who did not respond. After ivuxolimab, more expanded clones were found on average in CD8+ T cells than in CD4+ T cells. The antigen specificity of the clonally expanded peripheral T cells was not determined. At doses of 0.1 to 3.0 mg/kg, clonal expansion of both CD4+ and CD8+ T cells in blood was seen between baseline and week 6. Partial responders in the 0.1-3.0 mg/kg groups had among the lowest normalized peripheral clonal expansion, especially among CD8+ T cells.

The trial excluded patients who had a history of autoimmune disease or who were on systemic immunosuppression. Peripheral blood for TCR sequencing was collected from all dose cohorts at baseline, on cycle 4 day 1, and on cycle 7 day 1. The samples were drawn from a first-in-human, open-label, multicenter phase I dose-escalation trial of ivuxolimab. Adults with locally advanced or metastatic melanoma, renal cell carcinoma, hepatocellular carcinoma or head and neck squamous cell carcinoma were enrolled in the trial. Before TCR sequencing, CD4+ T cells and CD8+ T cells were sorted from peripheral blood as separate populations. Notes on this clone: The antigen it recognizes is unknown. Qualities for individual bases were not recorded, and no much larger clone is one base off.

For sequencing of the TCRbeta CDR3 region, genomic DNA was extracted from the sorted cells. TCRbeta CDR3 regions were sequenced using the immunoSEQ Assay. TCRdb provides this immuneACCESS table in a form limited to in-frame rearrangements. Some clones are lacking; in checked studies, under half of them reflect an unresolved V gene, and why the rest are absent is not known. In this sample the table shows approximately 69,000 clones, roughly 80% of which occur a single time. The ten largest account for 7.9% of the sample. Sequenced material: CD4+ or CD8+ T cells sorted from blood, taken in a trial of the OX40 agonist ivuxolimab. The TCR comes from an adult with an advanced solid tumor such as melanoma, head and neck, liver or kidney cancer.

The sequenced DNA: TGTGCCACCAGCAGGGCAGGAGAAACCTACGAGCAGTACTTC. Protein translation: CATSRAGETYEQYF. The chain is made from TRBV15 and TRBJ2-7; no D segment can be confidently identified. The CDR3 runs 14 amino acids, cysteine and phenylalanine included. The only DNA kept is the CDR3, 42 bases in frame from the first base. The V end loses 3 bases and the J end loses 2 bases, and a stretch of 11 bases separates them. The germline V gene encodes CDR1 LNHNV and CDR2 YYDKDF (reference sequence).